The entry that follows covers one T cell receptor beta chain sequence. The sample is drawn from a study of blood T cell repertoires in COVID-19. On the study more broadly: Sites in the United States, Italy and Spain provided acute and convalescent COVID-19 samples. The cDNA or gDNA used as material had been derived from T cells, B-cell-depleted T cells, or PBMCs.

The CDR3 loop spans 12 amino acids. V lost 1 base and J lost 9, with 9 bases in between. Germline V gene data show CDR1 as MNHNS and CDR2 as SASEGT. Enrollment of patients from Seattle took place during active infection, with longitudinal follow-up. The repertoire was sequenced with immunoSEQ multiplex PCR; TCRdb's copy has only in-frame clones and lacks some. Of around 270,000 clones in the sample, approximately 85% were seen once. Sequences were obtained from peripheral blood. The rearrangement joins TRBV6-1 to TRBJ1-1, with D perhaps TRBD1 (6 bases). This TCR was recovered from a human donor with COVID-19, enrolled during active disease. The donor label of this sample is uncertain. The CDR3 region is CASSEGDTQAFF. The CDR3 DNA follows: TGTGCCAGCAGTGAAGGGGACACCCAAGCTTTCTTT.